A selection of T cell receptor beta chains follows, all from one sample in a study of blood T cell repertoires in COVID-19. Method: immunoSEQ multiplex PCR; TCRdb's copy keeps in-frame clones and lacks some. The table shows 30,000 to 35,000 clones, with roughly 80% occurring only once. The material sequenced was peripheral blood. The receptor source for this set is an older man with active or convalescent COVID-19. CDR3s include the opening cysteine and the closing phenylalanine or tryptophan. A D gene is named only where the DNA matches it firmly. The size entry is marked missing in some rows and otherwise reads once, few, many or a size class.

V gene,J gene,clone size,D gene,CDR3 protein,CDR3 DNA
TRBV6-5,TRBJ1-2,.,.,CASSYSSGHLTYTF,TGTGCCAGCAGTTACTCGTCAGGGCACCTCACATACACCTTC
TRBV4-2,TRBJ2-7,.,TRBD2,CASSQERSSGVYEQYF,TGTGCCAGCAGCCAAGAGAGGTCTAGCGGGGTTTACGAGCAGTACTTC
TRBV6-1,TRBJ2-1,once,.,CASSEFGGAGSDEQFF,TGTGCCAGCAGTGAATTTGGCGGAGCTGGAAGCGATGAGCAGTTCTTC
TRBV6-5,TRBJ2-1,.,TRBD2,CASSWRTSGYNEQFF,TGTGCCAGCAGCTGGAGGACTAGCGGCTACAATGAGCAGTTCTTC
TRBV5-4,TRBJ2-3,.,TRBD2,CASSSGTSGSTDTQYF,TGTGCCAGCAGCTCCGGGACTAGCGGGAGTACAGATACGCAGTATTTT
TRBV11-2,TRBJ2-7,.,TRBD2,CASALWTSLHEQYF,TGTGCCAGTGCCTTATGGACTAGCCTCCACGAGCAGTACTTC
TRBV7-6,TRBJ2-2,once,TRBD2,CASSSPSGRAVAGELFF,TGTGCCAGCAGCTCGCCTAGCGGGAGGGCCGTCGCCGGGGAGCTGTTTTTT
TRBV19,TRBJ2-1,.,.,CASSIDLEVEQFF,TGTGCCAGTAGTATAGATCTGGAGGTTGAGCAGTTCTTC
TRBV5-1,TRBJ2-7,.,.,CASSLRSSYEQYF,TGCGCCAGCAGCTTGCGGAGCTCCTACGAGCAGTACTTC
TRBV29-1,TRBJ1-1,.,.,CSVTLSAGLEAFF,TGCAGCGTAACTTTAAGCGCTGGACTTGAAGCTTTCTTT
TRBV5-1,TRBJ2-2,.,.,CASSLGSGHTGELFF,TGCGCCAGCAGCTTGGGTAGCGGACATACCGGGGAGCTGTTTTTT
TRBV4-1,TRBJ2-7,few,TRBD1,CASSQDPGQYYEQYF,TGCGCCAGCAGCCAAGATCCGGGACAGTACTACGAGCAGTACTTC
TRBV19,TRBJ1-5,.,.,CASSIAREVSQPQHF,TGTGCCAGTAGTATAGCCAGGGAGGTGAGTCAGCCCCAGCATTTT
TRBV2,TRBJ2-3,.,.,CATTPNTDTQYF,TGTGCCACCACCCCTAACACAGATACGCAGTATTTT
TRBV7-2,TRBJ2-1,.,TRBD2,CASSPPGLAGGREQFF,TGTGCCAGCAGCCCACCCGGACTAGCGGGAGGACGGGAGCAGTTCTTC
TRBV7-8,TRBJ1-5,.,.,CASSLEGASNQPQHF,TGTGCCAGCAGCTTAGAAGGGGCCAGCAATCAGCCCCAGCATTTT
TRBV23-1,TRBJ1-5,few,TRBD1,CASSLGAGGHNQPQHF,TGCGCCAGCAGCCTCGGGGCAGGGGGCCACAATCAGCCCCAGCATTTT
TRBV29-1,TRBJ2-3,.,TRBD1,CSVHRGQSTDTQYF,TGCAGCGTTCACAGGGGTCAAAGCACAGATACGCAGTATTTT
TRBV6-5,TRBJ1-2,.,.,CASSYSTGANYGYTF,TGTGCCAGCAGTTACTCGACGGGGGCTAACTATGGCTACACCTTC
TRBV6-5,TRBJ1-6,few,TRBD1,CASRTGTDYNSPLHF,TGTGCCAGCAGGACCGGGACAGACTATAATTCACCCCTCCACTTT
TRBV6-1,TRBJ2-2,.,.,CASSEPGANTGELFF,TGTGCCAGCAGTGAACCAGGGGCGAACACCGGGGAGCTGTTTTTT
TRBV24-1,TRBJ2-2,few,.,CATSEPMTGDGELFF,TGTGCCACCAGTGAACCAATGACAGGAGACGGGGAGCTGTTTTTT
TRBV27,TRBJ2-2,.,TRBD2,CASRRLAGGGGTGELFF,TGTGCCAGCAGAAGACTAGCGGGAGGCGGCGGCACCGGGGAGCTGTTTTTT
TRBV5-1,TRBJ2-3,.,TRBD1,CASRGQGATDTQYF,TGCGCCAGCAGAGGTCAGGGGGCGACAGATACGCAGTATTTT
TRBV2,TRBJ2-5,.,TRBD2,CASNLAGIGETQYF,TGTGCCAGCAACCTAGCGGGAATCGGGGAGACCCAGTACTTC
TRBV24-1,TRBJ2-3,.,.,CATSDQGADTQYF,TGTGCCACCAGTGACCAGGGCGCAGATACGCAGTATTTT
TRBV5-1,TRBJ2-5,.,TRBD1,CASSLRTGSPETQYF,TGCGCCAGCAGCCTGAGGACAGGGAGTCCGGAGACCCAGTACTTC
TRBV15,TRBJ2-7,.,.,CATSISRGPYEQYF,TGTGCCACCAGCATCTCCAGGGGACCCTACGAGCAGTACTTC
TRBV18,TRBJ2-7,.,TRBD2,CASSATSGRAYEQYF,TGTGCCAGCTCAGCGACTAGCGGGAGGGCCTACGAGCAGTACTTC
TRBV7-6,TRBJ2-5,.,TRBD2,CASSLVGTVAGEGTQYF,TGTGCCAGCAGCTTAGTCGGGACAGTAGCGGGAGAGGGGACCCAGTACTTC
TRBV2,TRBJ2-5,.,.,CASSETAVSETQYF,TGTGCCAGCAGTGAGACAGCCGTTAGTGAGACCCAGTACTTC
TRBV24-1,TRBJ1-1,.,TRBD1,CATSDPGQGNTEAFF,TGTGCCACCAGTGACCCCGGACAGGGGAACACTGAAGCTTTCTTT
TRBV5-6,TRBJ2-7,few,.,CASSLIDSSYEQYF,TGTGCCAGCAGCTTGATCGACAGCTCCTACGAGCAGTACTTC
TRBV19,TRBJ1-1,.,TRBD1,CASRYQGDVFEAFF,TGTGCCAGTAGATATCAGGGGGATGTGTTTGAAGCTTTCTTT
TRBV28,TRBJ1-6,.,.,CASSLAGEVSPLHF,TGTGCCAGCAGTTTGGCAGGGGAAGTTTCACCCCTCCACTTT
TRBV28,TRBJ2-2,.,.,CASSHPSGGPHTGELFF,TGTGCCAGCAGCCATCCCTCGGGGGGCCCCCACACCGGGGAGCTGTTTTTT
TRBV27,TRBJ1-5,.,.,CASSQQGSNQPQHF,TGTGCCAGCAGCCAACAGGGAAGCAATCAGCCCCAGCATTTT
TRBV4-2,TRBJ2-1,.,TRBD2,CASSQGRGSGRSYNEQFF,TGTGCCAGCAGCCAAGGGCGAGGAAGCGGGAGATCCTACAATGAGCAGTTCTTC
TRBV6-5,TRBJ1-1,few,.,CASTYQQGRVAFF,TGTGCCAGCACCTACCAACAAGGCAGGGTGGCTTTCTTT
TRBV9,TRBJ2-2,.,TRBD2,CASSVGGGIGTSGRAWDTGELFF,TGTGCCAGCAGCGTAGGGGGAGGAATAGGGACTAGCGGGAGGGCCTGGGACACCGGGGAGCTGTTTTTT
TRBV19,TRBJ2-1,.,TRBD2,CASSTLSGRGSYNEQFF,TGTGCCAGTAGTACTCTGAGCGGGAGGGGCTCCTACAATGAGCAGTTCTTC
TRBV30,TRBJ1-5,.,.,CAWSVLGQYNQPQHF,TGTGCCTGGAGTGTACTAGGGCAGTATAATCAGCCCCAGCATTTT
TRBV7-7,TRBJ2-5,once,.,CASSLLGVAQETQYF,TGTGCCAGCAGCTTACTCGGGGTTGCCCAAGAGACCCAGTACTTC
TRBV11-2,TRBJ2-1,few,.,CASSLDGSRYNEQFF,TGTGCCAGCAGCTTAGACGGGAGTCGGTACAATGAGCAGTTCTTC
TRBV12-3/TRBV12-4,TRBJ1-1,.,.,CASRPGVNTEAFF,TGTGCCAGCAGACCAGGGGTTAACACTGAAGCTTTCTTT
TRBV5-1,TRBJ1-1,.,TRBD1,CASSLGLGQGNTEAFF,TGCGCCAGCAGCTTGGGGTTGGGACAGGGGAACACTGAAGCTTTCTTT
TRBV5-4,TRBJ2-7,once,.,CASSPTRNRDEQYF,TGTGCCAGCAGCCCCACCCGGAACAGGGACGAGCAGTACTTC
TRBV5-6,TRBJ2-2,few,TRBD1,CASSLRWGQGVLNTGELFF,TGTGCCAGCAGTTTGAGATGGGGACAGGGGGTTCTGAACACCGGGGAGCTGTTTTTT